A selection of T cell receptor beta chains follows, all from one sample in a study of T cells in Graves' hyperthyroidism and ophthalmopathy. In TCRdb, the multiplex PCR reads were re-called with MiXCR into one record per CDR3 protein. The data contain 540,000 or so distinct CDR3 sequences, more than 45% of them seen just once; the ten biggest clones take up around 20%. The sequencing sample was made of peripheral blood or thyroid tissue (not recorded which). The receptor source for this set is an adult woman with Graves' disease, either hyperthyroidism or ophthalmopathy (not recorded which). Each CDR3 is given with its conserved first and last residue. Fields, in order: V gene, J gene, D gene, clone size, CDR3 DNA, CDR3 protein. The D gene is left open where the match is weak. The size entry is marked missing in some rows and otherwise reads once, few, many or a size class.

>TRBV29-1|TRBJ1-4|NA|NA
TGCAGCGTCACCGGGACGGTTAATGAAAAACTGTTTTTT
CSVTGTVNEKLFF
>TRBV28|TRBJ1-1|NA|NA
TGTGCCAGCAGTTTATACCGGGCGAACACTGAAGCTTTCTTT
CASSLYRANTEAFF
>TRBV12-3/TRBV12-4|TRBJ1-5|NA|NA
TGTGCCAGCAGTTTAGCGCTTGGACGGACCAATCAGCCCCAGCATTTT
CASSLALGRTNQPQHF
>TRBV9|TRBJ2-2|NA|many
TGTGCCAGCAGCGTACGGCAGGGAAGCACCGGGGAGCTGTTTTTT
CASSVRQGSTGELFF
>TRBV20-1|TRBJ1-5|NA|NA
TGCAGTGCTAGCGCCCCCCTTGGGAGACAGCCCCAGCATTTT
CSASAPLGRQPQHF
>TRBV19|TRBJ1-2|NA|NA
TGTGCCAGTACCATGGGTCGAGGGGACGGCTACACCTTC
CASTMGRGDGYTF
>TRBV11-2|TRBJ1-2|NA|NA
TGTGCCAGCAGCTTGACGAATCTCGGGGGCTACACCTTC
CASSLTNLGGYTF
>TRBV6-6|TRBJ1-3|NA|many
TGTGCCAGCAGTTCTCTGTGGGGGAGAACTGGAAACACCATATATTTT
CASSSLWGRTGNTIYF
>TRBV25-1|TRBJ1-1|TRBD1|NA
TGTGCCAGCAGTGTGGGACAGGGGGCCGGAACTGAAGCTTTCTTT
CASSVGQGAGTEAFF
>TRBV10-2|TRBJ1-2|NA|NA
TGCGCCAGCAGTGAGACTGGGGCCGGCAGCTATGGCTACACCTTC
CASSETGAGSYGYTF
>TRBV30|TRBJ1-2|NA|many
TGTATCGGGGGGCGGAACAACTATGGCTACACCTTC
CIGGRNNYGYTF
>TRBV10-3|TRBJ1-3|TRBD1|few
TGTGCCATCAGTGACAGGGGGCGAGACACCATATATTTT
CAISDRGRDTIYF
>TRBV28|TRBJ1-2|NA|NA
TGTGCCAGCAGAGGGGCAGGACAGACCTATGGCTACACCTTC
CASRGAGQTYGYTF
>TRBV7-2|TRBJ2-5|NA|NA
TGTGCCAGCAGCCTTGGACACGGAAGAGATGGGGGTGGAGAGACCCAGTACTTC
CASSLGHGRDGGGETQYF
>TRBV15|TRBJ2-5|TRBD1|few
TGTGCCACCAGCAGAGATCCGCCAGGGGGCGGACAAGAGACCCAGTACTTC
CATSRDPPGGGQETQYF
>TRBV2|TRBJ2-7|NA|NA
TGTGCCAGCAGTGATCCAGCGACTTACTCCTACGAGCAGTACTTC
CASSDPATYSYEQYF
>TRBV20-1|TRBJ2-7|TRBD1|many
TGCAGTGCTAGGACAGGGGGCCCTTCCTACGAGCAGTACTTC
CSARTGGPSYEQYF
>TRBV10-3|TRBJ1-5|NA|NA
TGTGCCATCAGTGAGGCGGGAGACAATCAGCCCCAGCATTTT
CAISEAGDNQPQHF
>TRBV4-1|TRBJ1-4|NA|NA
TGCGCCAGCAGCCAAGACCCGGGCCCCCGGTTGACTAATGAAAAACTGTTTTTT
CASSQDPGPRLTNEKLFF
>TRBV29-1|TRBJ1-5|NA|NA
TGCAGCTTGGGAGGATTAGGCGGGCCCCAGCATTTT
CSLGGLGGPQHF
>TRBV20-1|TRBJ2-2|NA|NA
TGCAGTGCTAGAATCCAGGGCGGCACCGGGGAGCTGTTTTTT
CSARIQGGTGELFF
>TRBV30|TRBJ1-2|NA|many
TGTGCCTGGAGTGATTGGCCGGACTACACCTTC
CAWSDWPDYTF
>TRBV20-1|TRBJ1-1|NA|NA
TGCAGTGCTAGAGTAGTAACATGGACCGCTGAAGCTTTCTTT
CSARVVTWTAEAFF
>TRBV7-2|TRBJ2-5|TRBD2|NA
TGTGCCAGCAGCCCGGGACTAGCGGGTTGGGAGACCCAGTACTTC
CASSPGLAGWETQYF
>TRBV10-3|TRBJ1-5|NA|many
TGTGCCATCAGTGACAAATTTAGCAATCAGCCCCAGCATTTT
CAISDKFSNQPQHF